These T cell receptor beta chains were read from a single sample in a study of blood T cell repertoires in COVID-19. Produced via immunoSEQ multiplex PCR; TCRdb's table is partial and in-frame only. The sample holds 490,000 or so clones, 70% to 90% seen once. Sequencing input: PBMCs or T cells enriched from blood (not recorded which). These TCRs come from a middle-aged woman who had recovered from COVID-19. CDR3s include the opening cysteine and the closing phenylalanine or tryptophan. Each record gives: V gene, clone size, D gene, CDR3 length, J gene, CDR3 DNA, CDR3 protein. D genes are given only for firm matches. Expanded clones are given a class, and other clones once, few, many or no size at all.

TRBV6-5	-	TRBD1	14	TRBJ2-7	TGTGCCAGCAGTAACTCCAGGGGGCCGTGGGAGCAGTACTTC	CASSNSRGPWEQYF
TRBV14	-	TRBD1	14	TRBJ1-1	TGTGCCAGCGAGGTTTGGGGACAGGGGATAGAAGCTTTCTTT	CASEVWGQGIEAFF
TRBV10-3	-	TRBD1	12	TRBJ1-2	TGTGCCATCAGTGGAGGGACAGATGGCTACACCTTC	CAISGGTDGYTF
TRBV3-1/TRBV3-2	-	TRBD2	16	TRBJ2-3	TGTGCCAGCAGCCCCTCGACTAGCGGGAGCACAGATACGCAGTATTTT	CASSPSTSGSTDTQYF
TRBV5-4	-	TRBD2	15	TRBJ2-1	TGTGCCAGCAGCATTAGCGGGAGGGCCTACAATGAGCAGTTCTTC	CASSISGRAYNEQFF
TRBV18	many	TRBD1	13	TRBJ2-7	TGTGCCAGCTCTGTGGGACAGGGCTACGAGCAGTACTTC	CASSVGQGYEQYF
TRBV10-3	-	-	14	TRBJ2-7	TGTGCCATCAGTGAATCGTTCCCCTCCTACGAGCAGTACTTC	CAISESFPSYEQYF
TRBV6-5	-	TRBD2	14	TRBJ2-1	TGTGCCACAGCCCGACTAGCGGGAGGCAATGAGCAGTTCTTC	CATARLAGGNEQFF
TRBV4-2	few	-	17	TRBJ1-6	TGTGCCAGCAGCCAAGAAACACTTCGGGTGACCAATTCACCCCTCCACTTT	CASSQETLRVTNSPLHF
TRBV27	few	-	12	TRBJ2-7	TGTGCCAGCAGGACGGCTACTACCGAGCAGTACTTC	CASRTATTEQYF
TRBV7-2	-	-	13	TRBJ2-3	TGTGCCAGCACCAACGGGGGCACAGATACGCAGTATTTT	CASTNGGTDTQYF
TRBV6-5	-	TRBD1	13	TRBJ1-2	TGTGCCAGCAGTTACTCTGGGACAGATGGCTACACCTTC	CASSYSGTDGYTF
TRBV9	-	-	15	TRBJ2-2	TGTGCCAGCAGTTACCCACAGGGTTGGACCGGGGAGCTGTTTTTT	CASSYPQGWTGELFF
TRBV7-8	-	TRBD2	15	TRBJ2-7	TGTGCCAGCAGCTTAAAGCGGGAGGGGTCCTACGAGCAGTACTTC	CASSLKREGSYEQYF
TRBV11-2	-	-	13	TRBJ2-2	TGTGCCAGCAGCTTAACTAACACCGGGGAGCTGTTTTTT	CASSLTNTGELFF
TRBV11-3	few	-	14	TRBJ2-2	TGTGCCAGCAGGATGACAGCGAACACCGGGGAGCTGTTTTTT	CASRMTANTGELFF
TRBV29-1	-	TRBD1	16	TRBJ1-2	TGCAGCGTTGTTGTCGGGACAGACCTTTATGGCCCCGGCTACACCTTC	CSVVVGTDLYGPGYTF
TRBV27	-	-	15	TRBJ2-6	TGTGCCAGCAGCTCTACCTACTCTGGGGCCAACGTCCTGACTTTC	CASSSTYSGANVLTF
TRBV18	-	TRBD2	13	TRBJ2-5	TGTGCCAGCGCAGGGCTAGCGGAAGAGACCCAGTACTTC	CASAGLAEETQYF
TRBV3-1/TRBV3-2	-	-	17	TRBJ2-1	TGTGCCAGCACGCCCAAGTCTGTGGGCAGGTTCTACAATGAGCAGTTCTTC	CASTPKSVGRFYNEQFF
TRBV3-1/TRBV3-2	-	TRBD2	14	TRBJ2-5	TGTGCCAGCAGCCTACTGAGCGGGGGGGAGACCCAGTACTTC	CASSLLSGGETQYF
TRBV29-1	-	TRBD1	14	TRBJ2-7	TGCAGCGTTGGCCGGGACAGGAGCTCCTACGAGCAGTACTTC	CSVGRDRSSYEQYF
TRBV25-1	-	TRBD1	15	TRBJ1-6	TGTGCCAGCAGTGGAGGGGGCCGGGAGAATTCACCCCTCCACTTT	CASSGGGRENSPLHF
TRBV3-1/TRBV3-2	-	TRBD2	20	TRBJ2-2	TGTGCCAGCAGCCCACTATCAGGGACTAGCGGGAGGGCTAACACCGGGGAGCTGTTTTTT	CASSPLSGTSGRANTGELFF
TRBV4-3	-	-	14	TRBJ1-3	TGCGCCAGCAGCCAAGATCGGGTTGGAAACACCATATATTTT	CASSQDRVGNTIYF
TRBV18	-	-	14	TRBJ2-5	TGTGCCAGCTCACCCGGGACTCCCAGAGAGACCCAGTACTTC	CASSPGTPRETQYF
TRBV19	-	TRBD1	15	TRBJ1-4	TGTGCCAGTAGTACGCGGAACACAGGGGTAGAAAAACTGTTTTTT	CASSTRNTGVEKLFF
TRBV14	-	-	15	TRBJ1-4	TGTGCCAGCAGCCAAGAACAGCTTCTTAATGAAAAACTGTTTTTT	CASSQEQLLNEKLFF